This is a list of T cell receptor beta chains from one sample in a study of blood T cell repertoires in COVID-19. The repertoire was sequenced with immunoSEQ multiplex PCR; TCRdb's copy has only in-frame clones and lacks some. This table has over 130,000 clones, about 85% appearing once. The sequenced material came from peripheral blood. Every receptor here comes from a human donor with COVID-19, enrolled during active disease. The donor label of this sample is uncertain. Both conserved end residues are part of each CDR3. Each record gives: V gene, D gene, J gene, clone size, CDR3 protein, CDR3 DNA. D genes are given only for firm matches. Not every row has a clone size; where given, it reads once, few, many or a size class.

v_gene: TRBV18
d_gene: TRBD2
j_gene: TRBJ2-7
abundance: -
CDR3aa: CASSPPGLAGGVLEQYF
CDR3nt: TGTGCCAGCTCACCACCCGGTTTAGCGGGAGGAGTGCTCGAGCAGTACTTC

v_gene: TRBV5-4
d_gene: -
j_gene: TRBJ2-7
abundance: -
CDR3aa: CASSHGTASSYEQYF
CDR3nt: TGTGCCAGCAGCCATGGGACTGCGAGCTCCTACGAGCAGTACTTC

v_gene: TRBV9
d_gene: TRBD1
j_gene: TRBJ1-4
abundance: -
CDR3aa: CASSPRGGTNEKLFF
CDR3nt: TGTGCCAGCAGCCCCCGAGGGGGCACTAATGAAAAACTGTTTTTT

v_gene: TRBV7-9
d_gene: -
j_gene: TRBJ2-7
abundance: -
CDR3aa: CASSLVDNLHEQYF
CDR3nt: TGTGCCAGCAGCTTAGTAGATAACCTCCACGAGCAGTACTTC

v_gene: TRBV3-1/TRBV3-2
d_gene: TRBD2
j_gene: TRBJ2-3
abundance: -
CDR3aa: CASSLAGASVDTQYF
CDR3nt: TGTGCCAGCAGCCTAGCGGGGGCCTCGGTAGATACGCAGTATTTT

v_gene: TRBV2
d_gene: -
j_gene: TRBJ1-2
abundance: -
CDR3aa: CASSASSWANFNYGYTF
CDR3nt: TGTGCCAGCAGTGCATCATCCTGGGCCAATTTTAACTATGGCTACACCTTC

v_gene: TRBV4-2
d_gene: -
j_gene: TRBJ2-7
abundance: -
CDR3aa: CASSQDRHVLQYF
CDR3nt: TGTGCCAGCAGCCAAGACCGACACGTACTGCAGTACTTC

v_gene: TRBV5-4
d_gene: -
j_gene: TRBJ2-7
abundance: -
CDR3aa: CASSLGAGGGTYEQYF
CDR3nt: TGTGCCAGCAGCTTGGGAGCGGGCGGAGGGACCTACGAGCAGTACTTC

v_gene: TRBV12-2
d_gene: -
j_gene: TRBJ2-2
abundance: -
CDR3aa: CASRLGGTGELFF
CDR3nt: TGTGCAAGTCGCTTGGGGGGCACCGGGGAGCTGTTTTTT

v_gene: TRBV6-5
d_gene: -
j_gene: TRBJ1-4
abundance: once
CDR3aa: CASRWGGNEKLFF
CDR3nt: TGTGCCAGCAGGTGGGGGGGTAATGAAAAACTGTTTTTT

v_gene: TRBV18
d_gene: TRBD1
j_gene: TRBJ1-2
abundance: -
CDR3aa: CASSPSGTDYGYTF
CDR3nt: TGTGCCAGCTCACCATCCGGGACAGACTATGGCTACACCTTC

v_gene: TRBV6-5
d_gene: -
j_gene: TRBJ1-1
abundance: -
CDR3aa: CASTGGALNTEAFF
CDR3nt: TGTGCCAGCACCGGGGGGGCGCTGAACACTGAAGCTTTCTTT

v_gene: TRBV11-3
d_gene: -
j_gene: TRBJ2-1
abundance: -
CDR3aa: CASSLDRSGGEVF
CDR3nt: TGTGCCAGCAGCTTAGATCGGTCGGGGGGCGAAGTCTTC

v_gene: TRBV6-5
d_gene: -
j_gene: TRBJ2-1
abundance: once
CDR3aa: CASRAPRDSHNEQFF
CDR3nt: TGTGCCAGCAGAGCTCCCAGGGACTCGCACAATGAGCAGTTCTTC

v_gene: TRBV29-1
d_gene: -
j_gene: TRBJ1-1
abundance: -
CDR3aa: CSVDRSGMNTEAFF
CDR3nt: TGCAGCGTTGATCGATCGGGAATGAACACTGAAGCTTTCTTT

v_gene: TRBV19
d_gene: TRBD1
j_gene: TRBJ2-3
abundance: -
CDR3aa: CASSYNPGQGKDTQYF
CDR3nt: TGTGCCAGTAGTTACAACCCGGGACAGGGGAAAGATACGCAGTATTTT

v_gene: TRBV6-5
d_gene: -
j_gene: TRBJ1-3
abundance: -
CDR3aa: CASRLSSGNTIYF
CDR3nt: TGTGCCAGCAGACTCTCGTCCGGAAACACCATATATTTT

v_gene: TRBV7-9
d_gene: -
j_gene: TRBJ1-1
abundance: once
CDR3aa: CASGRGGNTEAFF
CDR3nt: TGTGCCAGCGGAAGGGGGGGGAACACTGAAGCTTTCTTT

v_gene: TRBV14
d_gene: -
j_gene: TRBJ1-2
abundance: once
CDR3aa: CASSPIWDPEGAYGYTF
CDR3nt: TGTGCCAGCAGCCCCATTTGGGATCCGGAAGGGGCCTATGGCTACACCTTC

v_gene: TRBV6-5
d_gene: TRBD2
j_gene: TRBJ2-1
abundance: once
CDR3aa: CASSYARGVYNEQFF
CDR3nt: TGTGCCAGCAGTTACGCGCGGGGGGTCTACAATGAGCAGTTCTTC

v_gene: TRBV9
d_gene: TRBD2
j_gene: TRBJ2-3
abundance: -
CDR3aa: CASSLGLASTDTQYF
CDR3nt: TGTGCCAGCAGCCTTGGACTAGCGAGCACAGATACGCAGTATTTT

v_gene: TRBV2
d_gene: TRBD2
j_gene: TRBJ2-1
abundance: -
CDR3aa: CASSVLSGSNEQFF
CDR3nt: TGTGCCAGCAGTGTCCTTAGCGGGAGTAATGAGCAGTTCTTC

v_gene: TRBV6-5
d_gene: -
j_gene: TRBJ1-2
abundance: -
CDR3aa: CASSYTDGGSVGGYTF
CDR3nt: TGTGCCAGCAGTTACACAGACGGGGGGAGTGTAGGAGGCTACACCTTC

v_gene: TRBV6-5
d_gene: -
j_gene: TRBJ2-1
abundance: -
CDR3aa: CASMGQARNEQFF
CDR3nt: TGTGCCAGCATGGGGCAGGCTAGAAATGAGCAGTTCTTC

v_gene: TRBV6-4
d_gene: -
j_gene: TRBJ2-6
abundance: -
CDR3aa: CASSDEFASSGANVLTF
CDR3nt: TGTGCCAGCAGTGATGAATTCGCCAGCTCTGGGGCCAACGTCCTGACTTTC

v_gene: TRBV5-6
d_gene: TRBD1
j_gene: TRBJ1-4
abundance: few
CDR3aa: CASSWNRGDNEKLFF
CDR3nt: TGTGCCAGCAGCTGGAACAGGGGTGATAATGAAAAACTGTTTTTT

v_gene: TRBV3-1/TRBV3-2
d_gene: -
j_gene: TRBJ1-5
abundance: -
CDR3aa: CASSQDVGQPQHF
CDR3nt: TGTGCCAGCAGCCAAGATGTCGGTCAGCCCCAGCATTTT

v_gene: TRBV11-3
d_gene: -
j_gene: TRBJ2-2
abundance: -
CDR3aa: CASSLSTAYTGELFF
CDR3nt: TGTGCCAGCAGCTTATCTACAGCCTACACCGGGGAGCTGTTTTTT

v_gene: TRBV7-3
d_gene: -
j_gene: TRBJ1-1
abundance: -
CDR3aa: CASSLSGENTEAFF
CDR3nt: TGTGCCAGCAGCTTAAGCGGGGAAAACACTGAAGCTTTCTTT

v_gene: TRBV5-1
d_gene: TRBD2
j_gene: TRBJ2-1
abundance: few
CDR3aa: CASSELAGANYNEQFF
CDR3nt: TGCGCCAGCAGCGAACTAGCGGGGGCTAACTACAATGAGCAGTTCTTC

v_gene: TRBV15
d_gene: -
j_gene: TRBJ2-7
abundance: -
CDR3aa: CATSREMGLPPYEQYF
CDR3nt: TGTGCCACCAGCAGAGAAATGGGACTGCCTCCCTACGAGCAGTACTTC

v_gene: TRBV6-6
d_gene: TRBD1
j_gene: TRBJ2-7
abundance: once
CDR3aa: CASRTGTGAYEQYF
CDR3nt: TGTGCCAGCAGAACCGGGACAGGGGCCTACGAGCAGTACTTC

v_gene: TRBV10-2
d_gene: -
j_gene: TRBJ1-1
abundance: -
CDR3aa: CASNPAGAAGNTEAFF
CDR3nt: TGCGCCAGCAACCCGGCAGGGGCGGCCGGGAACACTGAAGCTTTCTTT

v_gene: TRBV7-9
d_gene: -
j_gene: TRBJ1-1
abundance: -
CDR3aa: CASSGQGRDTEAFF
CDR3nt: TGTGCCAGCAGCGGCCAGGGTCGGGACACTGAAGCTTTCTTT